This T cell receptor (beta chain) is drawn from a study of shared clonotypes between healthy human individuals. Generated by immunoSEQ multiplex PCR, the TCRdb table keeps only in-frame clones and is missing some. The data contain 2 million to 2.5 million clones, 92% of them singletons. There are 18 residues in the CDR3. Germline V gives CDR1 MGHRA, CDR2 YSYEKL. Deletions cut 4 bases from V and 1 base from J, with 22 bases between. On this clone itself: Its specificity is unknown.

General study results and limits: Rarefaction gave evidence that sorted-subset sequencing remained incomplete despite large depth. Clonotypes which were not shared had lower generation probabilities than clonotypes that all four donors shared.

The TCR originated in a man aged 18-30 years in good health. Some clones in this sample may be carry-over from other donors' samples. The chain uses TRBV4-1 and TRBJ2-5; D call uncertain. Sequenced input: naive CD4+ T cells from PBMCs. Regarding subset: CD45RA+ positively selected. The chain's CDR3 is CASSPRSSGSLGQETQYF. In DNA, the CDR3 is TGCGCCAGCAGCCCACGGTCCTCGGGCTCACTGGGCCAAGAGACCCAGTACTTC.